This entry describes one T cell receptor beta chain. The data belong to a study of T-cell reconstitution after alpha-beta-depleted transplantation in children. V shed 0 bases and J shed 1 base, with 10 bases lying between them. The CDR3 contains 16 residues. Looked up from germline, CDR1 is SGHDT and CDR2 is YYEEEE. Unique molecular identifiers were incorporated during preparation of the TCRbeta library. In TCRdb, the PCR reads were re-called with MiXCR into one record per CDR3 protein. Of some 600,000 distinct CDR3 sequences in the sample, approximately 12% were seen once. The sequences come from PBMCs, mostly from graft donor cells, collected 360 days after TCRalphabeta/CD19-depleted stem cell transplant. The gene calls are TRBV5-6 and TRBJ2-2, with a tentative D call TRBD1 (6 bases). The TCR comes from a male patient aged 10 to 17 who had a stem cell transplant for acute myeloid leukemia, so the T cells may come from the graft donor. The CDR3 DNA reads TGTGCCAGCAGCTTGGACAGGGATTGGAACACCGGGGAGCTGTTTTTT. Translated, it gives CASSLDRDWNTGELFF.